This T cell receptor beta chain was captured in a study of CD8+ T cells in alopecia areata. Study-wide context: Treatment of the treated patients consisted of oral tofacitinib, 5 to 10 mg twice daily. Treatment with tofacitinib (6 to 18 months) was followed by 6 months off drug.

Whole-study results and caveats: In lesional scalp, particularly from alopecia totalis/universalis, clonality was higher than in normal scalp.

Germline CDR1 and CDR2: SGHRS and YFSETQ. This CDR3 has 14 amino acids. V was pared by 2 bases and J by 2 bases, with 10 bases between. Lesional scalp punch biopsies and peripheral blood came from alopecia areata patients. Extracted RNA was reverse transcribed, and the resulting cDNA served as sequencing template. Sequencing was performed with immunoSEQ multiplex PCR; in TCRdb, only in-frame clones are kept and a portion is missing. In the table there are roughly 250,000 clones, roughly 69% of which are singletons. This clone was counted between two and nine times. What it recognizes is unknown. Other nucleotide sequences from this sample produce the same CDR3.

Sequencing was performed on CD4+ T cells sorted from blood, taken at week 0. The chain joins TRBV5-1 to TRBJ2-5; D gene unclear. This TCR was recovered from a human donor with alopecia areata. The CDR3 DNA is TGCGCCAGCAGCTTATCCGGGCCGCAAGAGACCCAGTACTTC. This translates into CASSLSGPQETQYF.